The present TCR beta chain was sequenced within a study of CD8 T cells in ankylosing spondylitis. Libraries for TCR beta were made by quantitative 5'-RACE with molecular barcodes. MiXCR, run by TCRdb on the 5' RACE reads, gives a single entry per CDR3 protein. The sample has 290,000 or so distinct CDR3 sequences, roughly 20% seen once. This clonotype was detected only a few times. Its target is not known. Study-wide findings and caveats: Prior work had noted some motif variants in reactive arthritis blood and synovial fluid. The authors reported significant enrichment of disease-linked clones in matched ankylosing spondylitis synovial fluid. Seemingly distinctive of ankylosing spondylitis blood was a TCR beta motif formed by eight highly homologous variants.

Germline CDR1 and CDR2: MNHEY and SVGAGI. The length of the CDR3 is 19 residues. V shed 0 bases, J shed 1 base, and the junction held 7 bases outside the gene matches. The chain uses TRBV6-5 and TRBJ2-1, with 12 bases aligning to TRBD2. The sequenced sample was blood, either unsorted or a sorted T cell fraction (not recorded which). This TCR derives from a female donor with ankylosing spondylitis or in good health (not recorded which). CDR3: CASSYSLPLAGGSYNEQFF. The CDR3 nucleotides read TGTGCCAGCAGTTACTCGCTCCCGCTAGCGGGGGGGTCCTACAATGAGCAGTTCTTC.